Presented here are 14 T cell receptor beta chains from one specimen sequenced in a study of Ad26.COV2.S vaccination and SARS-CoV-2 variants. TCRdb's copy holds only in-frame clones and misses some; the assay was immunoSEQ multiplex PCR. The profile covers approximately 480,000 clones, with around 90% appearing a single time and 9.5% to 15% taken by the ten largest. Indicated treatment: some 20 received Ad26.COV2.S at low or high dose, single or two shots; about 5 received placebo; per-sample allocation not given. Day 63 after the first injection of vaccine or placebo was the sampling time. Material: peripheral blood, obtained in a trial of Ad26.COV2.S vaccine versus placebo. These receptors came from a person aged 18-65 years who received the Ad26.COV2.S COVID-19 vaccine or a placebo.

This chain connects TRBV7-2 to TRBJ2-7, with 8 bases aligning to TRBD2. This CDR3 contains 17 residues. Unmatched junction bases numbered 14, after V lost 2 bases and J lost 5 bases. Germline V gene data show CDR1 as SGHTA and CDR2 as FQGNSA. The DNA for the CDR3 is TGTGCCAGCAGCTTAAACCCCGGGACTAGTAATGTTCACGAGCAGTACTTC. As protein: CASSLNPGTSNVHEQYF. The variable domain in full, with the rest retrieved from reference TRBV7-2 and TRBJ2-7, is GAGVSQSPSNKVTEKGKDVELRCDPISGHTALYWYRQSLGQGLEFLIYFQGNSAPDKSGLPSDRFSAERTGGSVSTLTIQRTQQEDSAVYLCASSLNPGTSNVHEQYFGPGTRLTVT.

The CDR3 loop is CASRTGTANTEAFF. CDR3 nucleotide sequence: TGTGCCAGCAGGACCGGGACAGCGAACACTGAAGCTTTCTTT. This rearrangement joins TRBV6-6 to TRBJ1-1; 7 nucleotides match TRBD1. The CDR3 consists of 14 residues. Trimming at V came to 6 bases and at J to 1 base, leaving 5 bases not matched to a gene. Germline CDR1 reads MNHNY; CDR2 reads SVGAGI (reference sequence).

This clone was seen just once. This chain links TRBV2 with TRBJ1-1; the D gene is possibly TRBD1 (5 bases). The CDR3 is made up of 13 amino acids. CDR1 and CDR2 from the germline V gene are SNHLY and FYNNEI. The V end was cut by 6 bases, the J end by 4 bases, with 12 bases between. CDR3 in amino acids: CASRQVGGTEAFF. In DNA form, the CDR3 reads TGTGCCAGCAGACAGGTCGGGGGCACTGAAGCTTTCTTT.

The chain combines TRBV7-2 with TRBJ2-1; no reliable D call. Deletions cut 3 bases from V and 9 bases from J, with 15 bases between. Germline loops: CDR1 SGHTA, CDR2 FQGNSA. The CDR3 loop spans 14 amino acids. The DNA of the CDR3 is TGTGCCAGCAGCTTGGCCCGGGTTTTTAGTGAGCAGTTCTTC. Protein sequence: CASSLARVFSEQFF. The full variable domain, rest sourced from reference TRBV7-2 and TRBJ2-1, is GAGVSQSPSNKVTEKGKDVELRCDPISGHTALYWYRQSLGQGLEFLIYFQGNSAPDKSGLPSDRFSAERTGGSVSTLTIQRTQQEDSAVYLCASSLARVFSEQFFGPGTRLTVL.

The J gene is TRBJ2-5, the V gene TRBV7-9; 7 bases line up with TRBD1. Looked up from germline, CDR1 is SEHNR and CDR2 is FQNEAQ (reference sequence). This CDR3 is built from 16 residues. Losses at the gene ends were 3 bases for V and 4 bases for J; bases not matched to a gene: 11. The CDR3 reads CASSFTKTGIRETQYF. In DNA, the CDR3 is TGTGCCAGCAGCTTCACAAAGACAGGGATCCGAGAGACCCAGTACTTC.

CDR3 sequence: CASRWEVSNTEAFF. In DNA form, the CDR3 reads TGTGCCAGCAGATGGGAAGTATCTAACACTGAAGCTTTCTTT. The chain is built from TRBV7-9 and TRBJ1-1; D not certain. The CDR3 sequence is 14 residues long. The germline V gene has CDR1 SEHNR and CDR2 FQNEAQ (reference sequence). The ends were cut back, 6 bases at V and 2 bases at J, with 13 bases in the middle.

This clone was picked up one time. The chain combines TRBV4-3 with TRBJ2-1; 8 bases agree with TRBD2. From germline, CDR1 is LGHNA and CDR2 YSLEER. CDR3 size: 15 residues. The V and J ends lost 4 bases and 10 bases, in that order; junction bases with no gene match: 12. The CDR3 coding sequence is TGCGCCAGCAGCCCTGAATTAGCGGGGCTCGGGGAGCAGTTCTTC. Protein sequence: CASSPELAGLGEQFF.

Only one count was recorded for this clone. The rearrangement joins TRBV28 to TRBJ2-1; perhaps D is TRBD1 or TRBD2 (5 bases each). V lost 5 bases and J lost 9, with 17 bases in between. Germline V gives CDR1 MDHEN, CDR2 SYDVKM. The CDR3 spans 14 residues. The CDR3 spells CASSLDGGQGEQFF. The CDR3 coding sequence is TGTGCCAGCAGTCTGGACGGCGGGCAGGGTGAGCAGTTCTTC. The variable domain in full, with the rest retrieved from reference TRBV28 and TRBJ2-1, is DVKVTQSSRYLVKRTGEKVFLECVQDMDHENMFWYRQDPGLGLRLIYFSYDVKMKEKGDIPEGYSVSREKKERFSLILESASTNQTSMYLCASSLDGGQGEQFFGPGTRLTVL.

The table lists this clone with many counts. The chain joins TRBV18 to TRBJ2-7; 7 nucleotides agree with TRBD2. Germline V gene lookup returns CDR1 KGHSH and CDR2 LQKENI. The length of the CDR3 is 14 residues. The V segment lost 1 base and the J segment 5 bases; nucleotides outside the gene matches: 5. CDR3 nucleotide sequence: TGTGCCAGCTCACCACTAGCGGGTGTACACGAGCAGTACTTC. Amino acid sequence: CASSPLAGVHEQYF.

The rearrangement joins TRBV7-3 to TRBJ2-1, with 8 bases that match TRBD2. Germline V gene sequence: CDR1 SGHTA, CDR2 FQGTGA. With 0 bases clipped from V and 8 bases from J, the junction kept 6 bases outside the gene matches. This CDR3 is built from 15 residues. The CDR3, as DNA: TGTGCCAGCAGCTTAACCGGGACTAGAAACGATGAGCAGTTCTTC. This translates into CASSLTGTRNDEQFF. Variable domain in full (rest from reference TRBV7-3 and TRBJ2-1): GAGVSQTPSNKVTEKGKYVELRCDPISGHTALYWYRQSLGQGPEFLIYFQGTGAADDSGLPNDRFFAVRPEGSVSTLKIQRTERGDSAVYLCASSLTGTRNDEQFFGPGTRLTVL.

The chain employs TRBV4-1 and TRBJ2-7; D uncertain. The CDR3 covers 12 residues. The V end was cut by 1 base, the J end by 6 bases, with 7 bases between. CDR1 is MGHRA and CDR2 is YSYEKL in the germline V gene. The CDR3 region has the DNA TGCGCCAGCAGCCAAGTGTTCCGCGAGCAGTACTTC. It encodes CASSQVFREQYF.

The table lists this clone with a count of one. V is TRBV28 and J is TRBJ2-4; a possible D gene is TRBD2 (5 bases). CDR1 MDHEN and CDR2 SYDVKM come from the germline V gene. V gave up 3 bases and J gave up 8 bases, with 14 bases separating them. The CDR3 is 14 residues long. The CDR3 coding sequence is TGTGCCAGCAGTTTTGTGACTACTCCAGACATTCAGTACTTC. Protein: CASSFVTTPDIQYF.

The sample holds a few counts of this clone. V gene TRBV18 combines with J gene TRBJ1-5, with D uncertain. V lost 6 bases, J lost 0 bases, and 3 bases lay in between. In germline, CDR1 is KGHSH, CDR2 LQKENI. The CDR3 runs 12 residues. CDR3 nucleotides: TGTGCCAGCTCCCTTAGCAATCAGCCCCAGCATTTT. It is translated as CASSLSNQPQHF.

V is TRBV10-3 and J is TRBJ1-5; 8 nucleotides align to TRBD1. Per the germline V gene, CDR1 is ENHRY and CDR2 is SYGVKD. After removal of 2 bases from V and 7 bases from J, the junction contained 7 bases not matched to a gene. This CDR3 region has 15 residues. CDR3 amino acids: CAISETGQGRQPQHF. The CDR3 DNA follows: TGTGCCATCAGTGAGACAGGACAGGGTCGGCAGCCCCAGCATTTT.